Each of the 9 T cell receptor beta chains below was sequenced from the same sample in a study of T cells in Graves' hyperthyroidism and ophthalmopathy. RNA transcripts were the template for amplifying TCR beta CDR3 regions. Using the HTBI primer set, a first-round RT-PCR was run on the TCR CDR3. TCRdb passed the multiplex PCR reads through MiXCR, listing each CDR3 protein once. The table has about 420,000 distinct CDR3 sequences, roughly 13% seen once. Sequencing used blood. These receptors were taken from a young woman with Graves' hyperthyroidism.

V usage is TRBV28 and J usage is TRBJ1-3, with TRBD1 as a possible D gene (5 bases). Trimming shortened V by 5 bases and J by 0 bases, and 14 bases separated the two germline ends. The CDR3 runs 16 residues. Germline values: CDR1 MDHEN, CDR2 SYDVKM. Here the CDR3 DNA reads TGTGCCAGCAGTCAAACGCGGGGCCTCTCTGGAAACACCATATATTTT. Residues: CASSQTRGLSGNTIYF.

The chain combines TRBV16 with TRBJ1-5; possible D gene TRBD1, 6 bases. This CDR3 has 15 amino acids. Looked up from germline, CDR1 is KGHSY and CDR2 is FQNENV. Trimming took off 2 bases at V and 2 bases at J, with 10 bases between the two ends. Written as DNA, the CDR3 is TGTGCCAGCAGCCAAGGGAACAGGGGCAATCAGCCCCAGCATTTT. Translation gives CASSQGNRGNQPQHF.

This clonotype was counted many times. The chain is built from TRBV5-6 and TRBJ2-1, with a possible D match to TRBD2 (6 bases). CDR1 is SGHDT, CDR2 YYEEEE, per germline. The CDR3 covers 12 residues. Trimming shortened V by 1 base and J by 13 bases, and 12 bases separated the two germline ends. Here the CDR3 DNA reads TGTGCCAGCAGCTTGTTCTCTAGCGAACAGTTCTTC. This gives the protein CASSLFSSEQFF.

This chain uses TRBV7-8 with TRBJ2-1, with D tentatively TRBD1 (6 bases). From germline, CDR1 is SGHVS and CDR2 FQNEAQ. V dropped 7 bases and J dropped 1 base, with 26 bases sitting between them. The CDR3 length is 19 residues. The CDR3 region is CASNLWGRTGTLSYNEQFF. The CDR3 bases are TGTGCCAGCAACCTTTGGGGGCGAACAGGGACACTTTCCTACAATGAGCAGTTCTTC.

There are many counts of this clonotype. The V and J genes are TRBV18 and TRBJ2-3; D is uncertain. The length of the CDR3 is 15 residues. V dropped 0 bases and J dropped 0 bases, with 7 bases sitting between them. CDR1 is KGHSH, CDR2 LQKENI, per germline. The CDR3 loop is CASSPPSQSTDTQYF. Written as DNA, the CDR3 is TGTGCCAGCTCACCACCTTCCCAAAGCACAGATACGCAGTATTTT.

The sample holds a few counts of this clonotype. Given the absence of the conserved phenylalanine or tryptophan at the CDR3 end, a read error is likely. The rearrangement uses TRBV15 and TRBJ1-2, with TRBD1 identical over 10 bases. J gave up 6 bases and V 1 base, and 2 bases lay outside the gene matches. Germline V gene sequence: CDR1 LNHNV, CDR2 YYDKDF (reference sequence). There are 14 residues in the CDR3. The CDR3 here is CATSRVGTGDGYTL. The CDR3 coding sequence is TGTGCCACCAGCAGAGTAGGGACAGGGGATGGCTACACCCTC.

This clonotype was seen ten or more times. The chain is built from TRBV2 and TRBJ1-3; D is undetermined. Trimming left V 7 bases short and J 0 bases short, with 7 bases between. Germline V gene lookup returns CDR1 SNHLY and CDR2 FYNNEI. The CDR3 covers 13 residues. CDR3 region: CASTVSSGNTIYF. CDR3 DNA sequence: TGTGCCAGCACGGTGAGCTCTGGAAACACCATATATTTT.

The chain uses TRBV9 and TRBJ2-1; 10 bases map to TRBD2. Trimming cost V 7 bases and J 7 bases; bases outside gene matches: 5. The CDR3 sequence is 13 residues long. Looked up from germline, CDR1 is SGDLS and CDR2 is YYNGEE. The CDR3 loop is CASGQTSGNEQFF. The CDR3 DNA reads TGTGCCAGCGGCCAGACTAGCGGGAATGAGCAGTTCTTC.

This clonotype occurred many times. This chain joins TRBV11-2 and TRBJ2-1; D may be TRBD1 (6 bases). Per the germline V gene, CDR1 is SGHAT and CDR2 is FQNNGV. CDR3 length: 16 amino acids. Trimming removed 5 bases at V and 0 bases at J, with 14 bases between. Here the CDR3 DNA reads TGTGCCAGCAGCCCCAGGGGAAGGGCCTCCTACAATGAGCAGTTCTTC. Its translation is CASSPRGRASYNEQFF.